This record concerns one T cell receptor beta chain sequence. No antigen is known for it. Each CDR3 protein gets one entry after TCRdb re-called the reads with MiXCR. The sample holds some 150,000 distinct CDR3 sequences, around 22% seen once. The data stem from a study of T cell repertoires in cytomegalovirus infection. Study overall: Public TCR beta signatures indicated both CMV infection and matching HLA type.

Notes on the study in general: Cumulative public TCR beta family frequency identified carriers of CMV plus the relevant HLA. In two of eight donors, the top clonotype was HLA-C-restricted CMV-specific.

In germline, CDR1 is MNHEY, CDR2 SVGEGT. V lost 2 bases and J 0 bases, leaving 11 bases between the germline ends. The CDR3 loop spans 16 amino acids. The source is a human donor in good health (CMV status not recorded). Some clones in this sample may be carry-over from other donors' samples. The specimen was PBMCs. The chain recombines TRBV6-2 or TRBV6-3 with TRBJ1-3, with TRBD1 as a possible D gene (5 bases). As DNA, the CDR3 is TGTGCCAGCAGTTACGGGGGACCGAGCTCTGGAAACACCATATATTTT. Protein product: CASSYGGPSSGNTIYF.